This T cell receptor beta chain was documented in a study of T-cell memory formation after mild COVID-19. The study's findings and limits: Contracting CD4+ clones sat mainly in CM and EM; CD8+ in EMRA. Among clones contracting day 15 to 85, CD4/CD8 was balanced, whereas later expanders leaned CD4+.

TCRdb itself ran the 5' RACE reads through MiXCR, one entry per CDR3 protein. The sample contains about 340,000 distinct CDR3 sequences, under 15% of which appear only once. About this clonotype: No antigen is known for it.

The sample consisted of PBMCs or a T cell subset sorted from them (not recorded which). The clonotype comes from a man aged 18 to 29 who had mild COVID-19 (a few samples of this study predate the infection). Cell type and time point are not known.

CDR3 nucleotides: TGTGCCAGCAGTTTGATCGAGCGGGCTCCCCCCACAGATACGCAGTATTTT. Amino acid sequence: CASSLIERAPPTDTQYF. The chain has TRBV11-2 and TRBJ2-3; tentatively, D is TRBD2 (6 bases). Trimming removed 6 bases from V and 2 bases from J, with 21 bases in between. The CDR3 has 17 residues. CDR1 SGHAT and CDR2 FQNNGV come from the germline V gene.